This entry describes one T cell receptor beta chain. Per the study methods: Amplification of reference gene primers was used by the study to estimate nucleated cell counts. TCRdb keeps only in-frame clones here, not all; method: immunoSEQ multiplex PCR. The D gene and trimming were derived from the DNA, and the V and J assignments and clone size from that table. Among around 170,000 clones listed, roughly 87% were seen once. Followed over time, Seattle patients had been enrolled while infection was active. The CDR3 has 12 amino acids. V was pared by 5 bases and J by 9 bases, with 11 bases between. Germline V gene sequence: CDR1 MNHNY, CDR2 SVGAGI (reference sequence). The source of the sample is a study of blood T cell repertoires in COVID-19. About the research overall: T cells, B-cell-depleted T cells, or PBMCs supplied cDNA or gDNA.

Sequenced: peripheral blood. The receptor was isolated from a woman in her 70s with COVID-19, enrolled during active disease. This chain uses TRBV6-6 with TRBJ2-1; D is unclear. The CDR3 DNA sequence: TGTGCCAGCAGTCTCCGTCGAGTTGAGCAGTTCTTC. Translating gives CASSLRRVEQFF.